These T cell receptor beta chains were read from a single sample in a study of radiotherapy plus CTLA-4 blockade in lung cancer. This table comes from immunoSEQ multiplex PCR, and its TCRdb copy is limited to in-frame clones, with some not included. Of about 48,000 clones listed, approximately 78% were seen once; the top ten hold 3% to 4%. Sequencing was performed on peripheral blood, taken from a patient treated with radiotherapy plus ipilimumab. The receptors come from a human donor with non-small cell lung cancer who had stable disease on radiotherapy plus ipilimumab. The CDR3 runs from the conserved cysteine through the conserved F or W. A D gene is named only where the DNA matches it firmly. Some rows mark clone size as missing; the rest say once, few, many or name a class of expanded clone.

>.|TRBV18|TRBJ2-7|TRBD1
TGTGCCAGCTCGCCGGGACAGGGTCTCTACGAGCAGTACTTC
CASSPGQGLYEQYF
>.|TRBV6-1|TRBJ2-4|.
TGTGCCAGCAATGACGGGGGTTTAGCCAAAAACATTCAGTACTTC
CASNDGGLAKNIQYF
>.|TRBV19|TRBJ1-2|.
TGTGCCAATCTCCTGGGGACACGCGCTTATGGCTACACCTTC
CANLLGTRAYGYTF
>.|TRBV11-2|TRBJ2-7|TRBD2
TGTGCCAGCAGCCCGACCGGGGGGAGCTCCTACGAGCAGTACTTC
CASSPTGGSSYEQYF
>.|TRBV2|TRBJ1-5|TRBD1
TGTGCCAGCAGTCAGGGGGTGGGAGATCAGCCCCAGCATTTT
CASSQGVGDQPQHF
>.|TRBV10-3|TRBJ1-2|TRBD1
TGTGCCATCGGGGGGACAGGGGGCTCGGGCTACACCTTC
CAIGGTGGSGYTF
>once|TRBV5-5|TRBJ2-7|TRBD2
TGTGCCAGCAGCTTGCTCCTAAGACTAGCGGGAGGAACCTACGAGCAGTACTTC
CASSLLLRLAGGTYEQYF
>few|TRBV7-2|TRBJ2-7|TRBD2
TGTGCCAGCAGCTGGACTAGCGGGAAGTACGAGCAGTACTTC
CASSWTSGKYEQYF
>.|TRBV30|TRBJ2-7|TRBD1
TGTGCCTGGAGCCGGGACAGGGGGCTAGATTGGTACTTC
CAWSRDRGLDWYF
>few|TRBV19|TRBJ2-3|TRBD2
TGTGCCAGTAGTATAGGGGCGGGGGAAGATACGCAGTATTTT
CASSIGAGEDTQYF
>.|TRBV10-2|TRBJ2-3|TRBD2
TGCGCCAGCAGTTCCTTCAGCGGGAGGAGGACAGATACGCAGTATTTT
CASSSFSGRRTDTQYF
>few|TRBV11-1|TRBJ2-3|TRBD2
TGTGCCAGCAGCCAAGCGGGAGGGCCTACAGATACGCAGTATTTT
CASSQAGGPTDTQYF
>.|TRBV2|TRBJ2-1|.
TGTGCCAGCAGTGTCCTAGCCTACAATGAGCAGTTCTTC
CASSVLAYNEQFF
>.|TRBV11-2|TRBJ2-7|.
TGTGCCAGCAGCCCTACGCCAAGGGGAATCTACGAGCAGTACTTC
CASSPTPRGIYEQYF
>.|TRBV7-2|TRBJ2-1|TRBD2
TGTGCCAGCAGCTCAGGGACTAGCGGGAGCTACAATGAGCAGTTCTTC
CASSSGTSGSYNEQFF